This T cell receptor (beta chain) stems from a study of T-cell reconstitution after alpha-beta-depleted transplantation in children. Unique molecular identifiers were built into the TCRbeta library. TCRdb reanalysed the PCR reads using MiXCR and keeps one entry per CDR3 protein. The sample has tens of thousands of distinct CDR3 sequences, approximately 11% seen once. In this sample, this clonotype turned up many times. This CDR3 spans 16 amino acids. Germline values: CDR1 ENHRY, CDR2 SYGVKD. V shed 0 bases and J 1 base; nucleotides not matched to a gene: 3. The sequence was collected from a human donor who donated a stem cell graft to a child with chronic granulomatous disease. The input for sequencing was PBMCs from the stem cell graft donor, taken from the stem cell graft. The V gene is TRBV10-3, the J gene TRBJ2-5, with 9 nucleotides matching TRBD2. For the CDR3, the DNA is TGTGCCATCAGTGAGTCGCCTAGCGGGGCCCAAGAGACCCAGTACTTC. This sequence encodes CAISESPSGAQETQYF.